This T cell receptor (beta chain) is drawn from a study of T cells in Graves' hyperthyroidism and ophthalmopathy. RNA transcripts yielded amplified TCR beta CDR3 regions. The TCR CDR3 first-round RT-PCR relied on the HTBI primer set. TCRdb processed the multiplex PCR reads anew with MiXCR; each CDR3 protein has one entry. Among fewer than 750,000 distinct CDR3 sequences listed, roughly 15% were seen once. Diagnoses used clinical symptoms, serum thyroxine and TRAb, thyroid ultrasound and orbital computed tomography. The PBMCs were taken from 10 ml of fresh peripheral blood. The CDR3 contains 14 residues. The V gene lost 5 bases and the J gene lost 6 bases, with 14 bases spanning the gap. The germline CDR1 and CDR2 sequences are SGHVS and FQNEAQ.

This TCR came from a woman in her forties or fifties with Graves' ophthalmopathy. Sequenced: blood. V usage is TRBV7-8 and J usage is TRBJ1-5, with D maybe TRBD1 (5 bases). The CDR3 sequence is CASSPVRGFQPQHF. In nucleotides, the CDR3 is TGTGCCAGCAGCCCTGTCCGGGGCTTTCAGCCCCAGCATTTT.